Listed here are 5 T cell receptor beta chains from one sample, sequenced in a study of circulating and synovial CD4+ cells in juvenile arthritis. TCRdb's copy holds only in-frame clones and misses some; the assay was immunoSEQ multiplex PCR. The sample contains around 14,000 clones, 80% to 85% of which appear only once. The sequenced sample consisted of CD4+ T cells from synovial fluid. The receptors were sampled from a human patient with juvenile idiopathic arthritis. Some clones in this sample may be carry-over from other donors' samples.

This chain uses TRBV4-2 with TRBJ2-5; no firm D call. The J call may be incorrect, as the DNA end agrees better with TRBJ2-7. Per the germline V gene, CDR1 is LGHNA and CDR2 is YNFKEQ. The CDR3 runs to 14 residues. The CDR3 DNA follows: TGTGCCAGCAGCCAAGACAGGTTATCCTACGAGCAGTACTTC. This codes for CASSQDRLSYEQYF.

The CDR3 DNA reads as TGTGCCAGCAGCCAATCCACACGCTCTGGGGCCAACGTCCTGACTTTC. It encodes CASSQSTRSGANVLTF. The genes are TRBV4-2 and TRBJ2-6; no reliable D call. Trimming removed 2 bases from V and 0 bases from J, with 8 bases in between. Germline V gene lookup returns CDR1 LGHNA and CDR2 YNFKEQ. The CDR3 is 16 amino acids.

A note on this clone: The junction does not match germline at one end; this may be a read error. The CDR3 coding sequence is TGTGCCGGCAGGGGACAGGGCTATGGCTACACCTTC. This sequence encodes CAGRGQGYGYTF. The V call is TRBV5-4, the J call TRBJ1-2; 9 bases are a match to TRBD1. Germline loops: CDR1 SGHNT, CDR2 YYREEE (reference sequence). CDR3 length: 12 residues. Combining the CDR3 with reference TRBV5-4 and TRBJ1-2 gives the whole variable domain ETGVTQSPTHLIKTRGQQVTLRCSSQSGHNTVSWYQQALGQGPQFIFQYYREEENGRGNFPPRFSGLQFPNYSSELNVNALELDDSALYLCAGRGQGYGYTFGSGTRLTVV.

This clone was found a few times. The chain employs TRBV5-1 and TRBJ1-4, with D tentatively TRBD1 (5 bases). V was shortened by 7 bases and J by 7 bases, with 17 bases between the two germline ends. The CDR3 sequence is 14 residues long. Germline CDR1 is SGHRS and CDR2 is YFSETQ. The CDR3 loop is CASAKEQVVEKLFF. The CDR3 DNA reads as TGCGCCAGCGCTAAGGAACAGGTCGTTGAAAAACTGTTTTTT.

This clone has a single count. The chain recombines TRBV6-1 with TRBJ2-1, with a possible D match to TRBD1 (6 bases). The germline V gene has CDR1 MNHNS and CDR2 SASEGT. The V and J ends lost 4 bases and 3 bases respectively, with 7 bases between them. The CDR3 has 13 residues. In DNA, the CDR3 is TGTGCCAGCAGTGTACAGGGCTACAATGAGCAGTTCTTC. Translated: CASSVQGYNEQFF.